In this sample, the clone carrying this T cell receptor (beta chain) turned up many times. Its antigen is unknown. The record originates from a study of CD8+CD57+ T cells in acquired aplastic anemia. Notes on the study in general: Between patients and controls, CD8+ Simpson's diversity did not vary significantly.

For sequencing, patients were chosen who had shown expansion of CD8+CD57+ cells by flow cytometry. Deletions cut 5 bases from V and 5 bases from J, with 15 bases between. This CDR3 comprises 13 residues. The germline V gene has CDR1 GTSNPN and CDR2 SVGIG (reference sequence). Genomic DNA, the template, was used for profiling of the TCR beta VDJ and CDR3. TCRdb reanalysed the reads using MiXCR and keeps one entry per CDR3 protein. The sample holds 120,000 or so distinct CDR3 sequences; 30% to 45% are singletons and the top ten take 2.6%. Sequenced material: sorted CD4+, CD8+, or CD8+CD57+ T cells (not recorded which) from PBMCs. The receptor was isolated from a human donor with aplastic anemia. This chain uses TRBV30 with TRBJ2-5; tentative D call: TRBD2 (6 bases). CDR3 amino acids: CAWSKREVETQYF. The CDR3 nucleotides read TGTGCCTGGTCCAAAAGGGAGGTGGAGACCCAGTACTTC.